These 20 T cell receptor beta chains originate from one sample sequenced in a study of OX40 agonist ivuxolimab in advanced cancers. The repertoire was sequenced with immunoSEQ multiplex PCR; TCRdb's copy has only in-frame clones and lacks some. The sample records about 84,000 clones, 85% to 95% being singletons. The sample consisted of CD4+ or CD8+ T cells sorted from blood, taken in a trial of the OX40 agonist ivuxolimab. The origin of the receptors is an adult with an advanced solid tumor such as melanoma, head and neck, liver or kidney cancer.

The rearrangement links TRBV27 to TRBJ2-5, with 10 bases identical to TRBD1. CDR1 is MNHEY, CDR2 SMNVEV, per germline (reference sequence). V was clipped by 5 bases and J by 4 bases; unmatched bases: 7. CDR3 length: 15 amino acids. The DNA for the CDR3 is TGTGCCAGCAGTCCCCCACGGACAGGGGGAGAGACCCAGTACTTC. Amino acid sequence: CASSPPRTGGETQYF.

The rearrangement links TRBV27 to TRBJ1-5; D call uncertain. V was trimmed by 0 bases and J by 0 bases, leaving 0 bases between them. The germline CDR1 and CDR2 sequences are MNHEY and SMNVEV (reference sequence). The CDR3 totals 13 residues. CDR3: CASSLSSNQPQHF. Written as DNA, the CDR3 is TGTGCCAGCAGTTTATCTAGCAATCAGCCCCAGCATTTT.

This rearrangement joins TRBV4-2 to TRBJ2-7; D call uncertain. The CDR3 is 15 residues long. V dropped 1 base and J dropped 2 bases, with 12 bases sitting between them. The germline CDR1 and CDR2 sequences are LGHNA and YNFKEQ. The CDR3 sequence is CASSQGSAIPYEQYF. Written as DNA, the CDR3 is TGTGCCAGCAGCCAAGGGTCTGCGATCCCCTACGAGCAGTACTTC.

The J gene is TRBJ2-1, the V gene TRBV5-1; D gene unclear. Between the trimmed V and J ends, which lost 3 bases and 7 bases, there was a span of 14 bases. From germline, CDR1 is SGHRS and CDR2 YFSETQ. The CDR3 totals 14 residues. The CDR3 protein is CASSSDSFRNEQFF. The CDR3 coding sequence is TGCGCCAGCAGCTCGGATAGTTTTCGGAATGAGCAGTTCTTC.

This sequence joins TRBV30 and TRBJ1-1; no definite D call. The CDR3 length is 12 residues. The V gene lost 5 bases and the J gene lost 4 bases, with 11 bases spanning the gap. Germline-derived CDR1 and CDR2 are GTSNPN and SVGIG (reference sequence). The CDR3 spells CAWRGGFTEAFF. The CDR3 DNA reads TGTGCCTGGCGAGGTGGGTTCACTGAAGCTTTCTTT. The full variable domain, completed using reference TRBV30 and TRBJ1-1, is SQTIHQWPATLVQPVGSPLSLECTVEGTSNPNLYWYRQAAGRGLQLLFYSVGIGQISSEVPQNLSASRPQDRQFILSSKKLLLSDSGFYLCAWRGGFTEAFFGQGTRLTVV.

The chain uses TRBV13 and TRBJ2-7, with D tentatively TRBD2 (6 bases). CDR1 and CDR2 from the germline V gene are PRHDT and FYEKMQ (reference sequence). The ends were cut back, 5 bases at V and 3 bases at J, with 26 bases in the middle. CDR3 length equals 18 residues. The CDR3 spells CASSPPRGSGFQSYEQYF. The DNA of the CDR3 is TGTGCCAGCAGCCCCCCCCGGGGTAGCGGTTTTCAGAGCTACGAGCAGTACTTC.

The chain employs TRBV27 and TRBJ2-3; 8 bases line up with TRBD2. The germline CDR1 and CDR2 sequences are MNHEY and SMNVEV (reference sequence). The CDR3 extends over 16 amino acids. V shed 5 bases, J shed 5 bases, and the junction held 12 bases outside the gene matches. The CDR3 region has the DNA TGTGCCAGCAGTCAAGAATTCGGGGGGGACCTAGATACGCAGTATTTT. This sequence encodes CASSQEFGGDLDTQYF.

The chain combines TRBV5-1 with TRBJ2-3; unclear D gene. Germline V CDR1 and CDR2: SGHRS, YFSETQ. The germline V and J ends were trimmed by 0 bases and 4 bases, with 9 bases remaining between them. This CDR3 contains 14 residues. CDR3 DNA: TGCGCCAGCAGCTTGGCCGTTTCTGCAGATACGCAGTATTTT. Its protein product is CASSLAVSADTQYF.

This clone was recorded a few times. The chain combines TRBV2 with TRBJ2-7; possibly TRBD2 for D (5 bases). Germline V CDR1 and CDR2: SNHLY, FYNNEI. V lost 9 bases and J lost 7, with 19 bases in between. The CDR3 sequence is 13 residues long. CDR3 nucleotide sequence: TGTGCCAGAGAGGTAACGGGGTCATGGGAGCAGTACTTC. This encodes CAREVTGSWEQYF.

The genes are TRBV4-1 and TRBJ2-1; TRBD1 might be the D (5 bases). This CDR3 has 13 residues. Deletions cut 0 bases from V and 9 bases from J, with 9 bases between. Looked up from germline, CDR1 is MGHRA and CDR2 is YSYEKL. The CDR3 is CASSQDTGSEQFF. The CDR3 nucleotides are TGCGCCAGCAGCCAAGACACAGGTTCTGAGCAGTTCTTC.

The chain couples TRBV2 to TRBJ2-3; D gene ambiguous. Looked up from germline, CDR1 is SNHLY and CDR2 is FYNNEI. Trimming took 3 bases from V and 8 from J, leaving 24 bases between them. The CDR3 is 17 residues long. The CDR3 sequence is CASSEADAIRWGGTQYF. CDR3 nucleotides: TGTGCCAGCAGTGAGGCGGACGCGATACGCTGGGGTGGTACGCAGTATTTT. Full variable domain (rest looked up from reference TRBV2 and TRBJ2-3): EPEVTQTPSHQVTQMGQEVILRCVPISNHLYFYWYRQILGQKVEFLVSFYNNEISEKSEIFDDQFSVERPDGSNFTLKIRSTKLEDSAMYFCASSEADAIRWGGTQYFGPGTRLTVL.

This chain links TRBV5-3 with TRBJ2-5, with D possibly matching TRBD2 (6 bases). TRBV5-3 is an ORF, with its function uncertain. Between the trimmed V and J ends, which lost 0 bases and 2 bases, there was a span of 32 bases. The CDR3 loop spans 22 amino acids. The CDR3 bases are TGTGCCAGAAGCTTGGATGTGCCACCCTCGCGGGGCCTTTGGAAGTGGCAAGAGACCCAGTACTTC. It codes for CARSLDVPPSRGLWKWQETQYF.

The V call is TRBV5-1, the J call TRBJ2-3; the match to TRBD2 covers 11 bases. The CDR3 sequence is 17 residues long. Trimming cost V 4 bases and J 4 bases; bases outside gene matches: 11. Germline loops: CDR1 SGHRS, CDR2 YFSETQ. The CDR3 nucleotides are TGCGCCAGCAGCCCGAGTCCCGGGACTAGCGGCCCAGATACGCAGTATTTT. Its protein is CASSPSPGTSGPDTQYF.

This chain uses TRBV11-3 with TRBJ2-1; the match to TRBD2 covers 10 bases. The CDR3 totals 16 residues. Germline V gives CDR1 SGHNT, CDR2 YENEEA. Trimming took 6 bases from V and 3 from J; bases not matched to a gene: 8. CDR3 DNA sequence: TGTGCCAGCAGAAGAAGAACTAGCGGGGTCTACAATGAGCAGTTCTTC. This codes for CASRRRTSGVYNEQFF. Complete variable domain (other parts from reference TRBV11-3 and TRBJ2-1): EAGVVQSPRYKIIEKKQPVAFWCNPISGHNTLYWYLQNLGQGPELLIRYENEEAVDDSQLPKDRFSAERLKGVDSTLKIQPAELGDSAVYLCASRRRTSGVYNEQFFGPGTRLTVL.

This clone came up once. The genes are TRBV27 and TRBJ2-7, with unresolved D. Between the trimmed V and J ends, which lost 5 bases and 8 bases, there was a span of 13 bases. CDR1 is MNHEY, CDR2 SMNVEV, per germline (reference sequence). CDR3 length: 12 amino acids. Here the CDR3 reads CASSPIFGQQYF. In DNA form, the CDR3 reads TGTGCCAGCAGTCCCATTTTCGGGCAGCAGTACTTC.

The chain links TRBV6-1 to TRBJ2-7; D is unclear. The CDR3 runs 13 residues. Trimming pared 8 bases from V and 0 bases from J, leaving 11 bases between. Germline values: CDR1 MNHNS, CDR2 SASEGT. The CDR3 spells CASHVRSSYEQYF. The CDR3 nucleotides read TGTGCCAGCCACGTAAGGAGCTCCTACGAGCAGTACTTC.

J is TRBJ1-1 and V is TRBV11-3; unclear D gene. Looked up from germline, CDR1 is SGHNT and CDR2 is YENEEA. V was pared by 6 bases and J by 1 base, with 6 bases between. This CDR3 has 12 residues. DNA of the CDR3: TGTGCCAGCAGGCACAAGAACACTGAAGCTTTCTTT. It is translated as CASRHKNTEAFF.

The CDR3 protein is CASSELGGRWGAFF. The CDR3 DNA reads TGTGCCAGCAGTGAACTTGGGGGTCGATGGGGAGCTTTCTTT. The chain combines TRBV2 with TRBJ1-1; the D gene is possibly TRBD1 (5 bases). Germline CDR1 and CDR2: SNHLY and FYNNEI. Between the trimmed V and J ends, which lost 2 bases and 10 bases, there was a span of 17 bases. The CDR3 contains 14 residues.

The chain employs TRBV9 and TRBJ2-3, with a possible D match to TRBD2 (6 bases). Germline assignment: CDR1 SGDLS and CDR2 YYNGEE. The CDR3 totals 15 residues. V was pared by 0 bases and J by 1 base, with 9 bases between. The CDR3 loop reads CASSVAGGGTDTQYF. The CDR3 DNA reads as TGTGCCAGCAGCGTAGCCGGGGGTGGCACAGATACGCAGTATTTT.

The rearrangement links TRBV5-8 to TRBJ1-5; D is possibly TRBD1 (5 bases). The V and J ends lost 2 bases and 0 bases respectively, with 9 bases between them. CDR1 SGHTS and CDR2 YDEGEE come from the germline V gene. This CDR3 region has 15 residues. CDR3 in DNA: TGTGCCAGCAGCTTCGACGGACATAGCAATCAGCCCCAGCATTTT. The encoded protein is CASSFDGHSNQPQHF.